Following are 4 T cell receptor beta chains from one sample sequenced in a study of shared clonotypes between healthy human individuals. Assay used: immunoSEQ multiplex PCR; TCRdb lists only in-frame clones, some missing. The repertoire holds about 450,000 clones, with 65% to 80% as singletons. Sample: PBMCs. These receptor sequences come from a woman aged 40 to 50 in good health. Some clones in this sample may be carry-over from other donors' samples.

This clone is a singleton in its sample. The rearrangement links TRBV27 to TRBJ2-4, with D perhaps matching TRBD1 (5 bases). Germline V gene data show CDR1 as MNHEY and CDR2 as SMNVEV (reference sequence). The CDR3 totals 13 residues. V was cut by 5 bases and J by 2 bases, with 7 bases left in between. In DNA, the CDR3 is TGTGCCAGCAGTAGGGGATCCAAAAACATTCAGTACTTC. It yields the protein CASSRGSKNIQYF.

V and J are TRBV18 and TRBJ1-2; 9 bases are shared with TRBD1. V lost 3 bases and J lost 4; bases outside the gene matches: 9. Germline V gene sequence: CDR1 KGHSH, CDR2 LQKENI. The CDR3 spans 16 residues. The CDR3 nucleotides read TGTGCCAGCTCACCGGGAAACAGGGGGCAGAGCTATGGCTACACCTTC. This encodes CASSPGNRGQSYGYTF.

This clone was recorded only once. This sequence joins TRBV19 and TRBJ2-5, with D possibly being TRBD2 (5 bases). The last part of the DNA fits TRBJ2-7 better; the J call may be wrong. This CDR3 is built from 13 residues. Per germline, CDR1 LNHDA and CDR2 SQIVND (reference sequence). CDR3 nucleotide sequence: TGTGCCAGTAGTATTCCGGGGTCCTACGAGCAGTACTTC. Protein sequence: CASSIPGSYEQYF.

This clone was observed a few times. The genes are TRBV27 and TRBJ1-5; TRBD1 matches at 8 bases. The CDR3 length is 13 residues. Germline assignment: CDR1 MNHEY and CDR2 SMNVEV (reference sequence). With 5 bases clipped from V and 8 bases from J, the junction kept 5 bases outside the gene matches. The CDR3 is CASSRTGREPQHF. CDR3 DNA sequence: TGTGCCAGCAGTAGGACAGGGAGGGAGCCCCAGCATTTT.